Following are 4 T cell receptor beta chains from one sample sequenced in a study of blood T cell repertoires in COVID-19. TCRdb keeps only in-frame clones here, not all; method: immunoSEQ multiplex PCR. The sample carries around 250,000 clones, approximately 89% recorded once. Sequencing input: PBMCs or T cells enriched from blood (not recorded which). All receptors come from a woman between 40 and 55 years old with acute COVID-19.

The chain couples TRBV5-4 to TRBJ2-3; 7 bases line up with TRBD2. Germline assignment: CDR1 SGHNT and CDR2 YYREEE (reference sequence). This CDR3 comprises 19 residues. The V and J ends lost 5 bases and 2 bases, in that order; junction bases with no gene match: 20. CDR3 DNA: TGTGCCAGCAGGAGAAGTCCCGGTGGTATAGCGGGCACCACAGATACGCAGTATTTT. Encoded protein: CASRRSPGGIAGTTDTQYF.

This clone was seen just once. The chain is built from TRBV27 and TRBJ1-5; 9 bases are a match to TRBD1. Per the germline V gene, CDR1 is MNHEY and CDR2 is SMNVEV (reference sequence). This CDR3 has 16 residues. J was trimmed by 5 bases and V by 2 bases; bases with no gene match: 7. Here the CDR3 reads CASSLRATGGYQPQHF. The CDR3 bases are TGTGCCAGCAGTTTACGCGCGACAGGGGGATATCAGCCCCAGCATTTT.

The CDR3 reads CASSPFLTGGYGYTF. The CDR3 DNA reads TGTGCCAGCAGCCCCTTCCTTACAGGGGGCTACGGCTACACCTTC. The rearrangement uses TRBV9 and TRBJ1-2; 9 nucleotides align to TRBD1. Trimming at V came to 4 bases and at J to 8 bases, leaving 12 bases not matched to a gene. Germline V gives CDR1 SGDLS, CDR2 YYNGEE. CDR3 length: 15 residues.

V is TRBV10-3 and J is TRBJ1-1, with a weak D call TRBD1 (6 bases). Trimming removed 0 bases at V and 13 bases at J, with 18 bases between. This CDR3 contains 14 residues. Germline V gene data show CDR1 as ENHRY and CDR2 as SYGVKD. CDR3 sequence: CAISESRDTQRVFF. CDR3 sequence (DNA): TGTGCCATCAGTGAGTCCCGGGACACTCAAAGAGTTTTCTTT.